The text below deals with one T cell receptor (beta chain). Antigen specificity is unknown. Construction of the TCRbeta library involved unique molecular identifiers. Via MiXCR, TCRdb re-called the PCR reads, giving one row per CDR3 protein. The sample carries 100,000 to 130,000 distinct CDR3 sequences, approximately 6.9% recorded once. The ends were cut back, 6 bases at V and 5 bases at J, with 13 bases in the middle. Germline CDR1 ENHRY, CDR2 SYGVKD. This CDR3 contains 13 residues. The data were obtained in a study of T-cell reconstitution after alpha-beta-depleted transplantation in children. Study-wide results and limits: Some patients owed their high day-60 TCRbeta diversity to surviving recipient T cells and thymic progenitors. T-cell numbers and diversity one year post-transplant derived largely from freshly generated T cells. Reported findings indicate that, about two months after transplant, alpha-beta T cells came from several hundred expanded clones, which were derived from non-depleted graft cells.

The receptor was derived from a male patient aged 2-15 years who had a stem cell transplant for acute lymphoblastic leukemia, so the T cells may come from the graft donor. The chain uses TRBV10-3 and TRBJ2-5; D possibly corresponds to TRBD2 (6 bases). The source material was PBMCs, mostly from graft donor cells, sampled 360 days after TCRalphabeta/CD19-depleted stem cell transplant. CDR3 region: CAISPGVGETQYF. CDR3 DNA: TGTGCCATCAGCCCGGGGGTGGGTGAGACCCAGTACTTC.